The present TCR beta chain was sequenced within a study of blood T cell repertoires in COVID-19. About the research overall: Sample material is recorded as cDNA or gDNA derived from T cells, B-cell-depleted T cells, or PBMCs.

In the authors' workflow: The assay estimated nucleated cells by amplifying reference gene primers. Only in-frame clones appear in the TCRdb table, and some are missing; sequencing was by immunoSEQ multiplex PCR. The DNA was the basis for D and trimming; V, J and clone size are from that table. The profile shows about 78,000 clones, 90% of them singletons. CDR1 and CDR2 (germline): MGHDK, SYGVNS. V shed 5 bases, J shed 5 bases, and the junction held 8 bases outside the gene matches. The CDR3 has 15 amino acids. The TCR originated in a woman aged 50 to 65 in a cohort sampled during active COVID-19. The V gene is TRBV25-1, the J gene TRBJ1-5, with 8 bases fitting TRBD1. The sequenced sample consisted of peripheral blood. The CDR3 region is CASSQGGRGHQPQHF. Written as DNA, the CDR3 is TGTGCCAGCAGTCAAGGGGGCAGGGGGCATCAGCCCCAGCATTTT.